Below, 12 T cell receptor beta chains from the same sample are listed, as sequenced in a study of T cells in Graves' hyperthyroidism and ophthalmopathy. TCR beta CDR3 regions were amplified from RNA transcripts. The HTBI set primed first-round TCR CDR3 RT-PCR. TCRdb passed the multiplex PCR reads through MiXCR, listing each CDR3 protein once. The sample carries hundreds of thousands of distinct CDR3 sequences, approximately 14% recorded once. The sample comprised blood. These receptors were taken from a woman aged 25 to 39 with Graves' hyperthyroidism that later progressed to Graves' ophthalmopathy.

This clonotype occurred many times. The CDR3 here is CASSTRGGYSNQPQHF. The CDR3 DNA follows: TGTGCCAGCAGCACCCGGGGCGGCTATAGCAATCAGCCCCAGCATTTT. This chain connects TRBV5-8 to TRBJ1-5; the D gene is possibly TRBD1 (5 bases). The CDR3 loop spans 16 amino acids. CDR1 and CDR2 (germline): SGHTS, YDEGEE. The ends were cut back, 4 bases at V and 0 bases at J, with 14 bases in the middle.

The chain links TRBV30 to TRBJ2-5; perhaps TRBD2 as D (6 bases). CDR1 and CDR2 from the germline V gene are GTSNPN and SVGIG (reference sequence). The CDR3 is 14 amino acids. V dropped 4 bases and J dropped 4 bases, with 16 bases sitting between them. CDR3 sequence: CAWKYGGVPETQYF. CDR3 nucleotide sequence: TGTGCCTGGAAATACGGAGGGGTCCCAGAGACCCAGTACTTC.

The V and J genes are TRBV6-6 and TRBJ2-2, with 7 bases lining up with TRBD2. V shed 0 bases, J shed 5 bases, and the junction held 6 bases outside the gene matches. The CDR3 is made up of 16 amino acids. Germline CDR1 and CDR2: MNHNY and SVGAGI (reference sequence). DNA for the CDR3: TGTGCCAGCAGTTACTCAGCGGGGCTACGGACCGGGGAGCTGTTTTTT. Its translation: CASSYSAGLRTGELFF.

This clonotype has only a few counts. The chain couples TRBV7-2 to TRBJ2-2; D not resolved. CDR1 SGHTA and CDR2 FQGNSA come from the germline V gene. V lost 5 bases to trimming and J lost 7 bases, with 14 bases between them. The CDR3 covers 14 residues. In nucleotides, the CDR3 is TGTGCCAGCAGCCCTACGAGGATAAGCGGGGAGCTGTTTTTT. Protein: CASSPTRISGELFF. Supplemented by reference TRBV7-2 and TRBJ2-2, the full variable domain reads GAGVSQSPSNKVTEKGKDVELRCDPISGHTALYWYRQSLGQGLEFLIYFQGNSAPDKSGLPSDRFSAERTGGSVSTLTIQRTQQEDSAVYLCASSPTRISGELFFGEGSRLTVL.

The chain employs TRBV6-2 or TRBV6-3 and TRBJ2-2; weak D call: TRBD2 (6 bases). This CDR3 comprises 20 residues. Trimming pared 0 bases from V and 0 bases from J, leaving 20 bases between. Germline V gives CDR1 MNHEY, CDR2 SVGEGT. Here the CDR3 reads CASSYSRAGSAESNTGELFF. CDR3 DNA sequence: TGTGCCAGCAGTTACTCGAGGGCGGGATCCGCCGAATCGAACACCGGGGAGCTGTTTTTT.

On this clonotype: A single base separates this from a much larger clone, so it may be a read error. This rearrangement joins TRBV15 to TRBJ2-7, with a tentative D call TRBD2 (6 bases). The CDR3 has 14 amino acids. Trimming stripped 0 bases from V and 6 bases from J, with 12 bases between. The germline V gene has CDR1 LNHNV and CDR2 YYDKDF (reference sequence). The chain's CDR3 is CATSRDLKRAEQYF. CDR3 coding DNA: TGTGCCACCAGCAGAGATTTGAAGCGGGCCGAGCAGTACTTC.

This clonotype was counted a few times. The chain is built from TRBV14 and TRBJ2-1, with D possibly being TRBD1 or TRBD2 (5 bases each). This CDR3 is 14 amino acids long. Germline CDR1 SGHDN, CDR2 FVKESK. The V and J ends lost 0 bases and 9 bases respectively, with 12 bases between them. CDR3 nucleotides: TGTGCCAGCAGCCAAGATCTACGGGGCCCTGAGCAGTTCTTC. Protein: CASSQDLRGPEQFF.

This clonotype turned up a few times. For the CDR3, the DNA is TGTGCCAGCAGCCCGCCGGTGGGCCCTTTTAACACCTTC. Translation gives CASSPPVGPFNTF. The chain links TRBV7-9 to TRBJ1-2; D ambiguous. This CDR3 region has 13 residues. Germline CDR1 is SEHNR and CDR2 is FQNEAQ (reference sequence). Trimming took 5 bases from V and 12 from J, leaving 19 bases between them.

On this clonotype: Possible read error: a much larger clone is one base away. The chain recombines TRBV19 with TRBJ2-1; no clear D. Per germline, CDR1 LNHDA and CDR2 SQIVND (reference sequence). CDR3 length: 12 amino acids. Here the CDR3 DNA reads TGTTCCAGTAGACCTTCCTACAATGAGCAGTTCTTC. Protein: CSSRPSYNEQFF.

The table lists this clonotype with many counts. The V call is TRBV5-1, the J call TRBJ2-2; TRBD2 matches 9 bases. With V trimmed by 0 bases and J by 6 bases, 9 bases remained unmatched. The CDR3 spans 17 residues. Germline values: CDR1 SGHRS, CDR2 YFSETQ. CDR3 DNA sequence: TGCGCCAGCAGCTTGGTTGTAGCGGGAGCAGAGGCCGGGGAGCTGTTTTTT. Translating gives CASSLVVAGAEAGELFF.

This clonotype appeared many times. The rearrangement uses TRBV20-1 and TRBJ2-3; D call uncertain. Germline values: CDR1 DFQATT, CDR2 SNEGSKA (reference sequence). The CDR3 contains 13 residues. V lost 4 bases to trimming and J lost 0 bases, with 8 bases between them. Here the CDR3 DNA reads TGCAGTGCTATCTCACCTAGCACAGATACGCAGTATTTT. It specifies CSAISPSTDTQYF.

This clonotype was seen repeatedly, ten times or more. This chain connects TRBV30 to TRBJ2-1; D not certain. The germline V gene has CDR1 GTSNPN and CDR2 SVGIG (reference sequence). V was trimmed by 4 bases and J by 1 base, leaving 17 bases between them. This CDR3 region has 16 residues. CDR3 coding DNA: TGTGCCTGGATAAGGTTCGCCAGTACATCCTACAATGAGCAGTTCTTC. It yields the protein CAWIRFASTSYNEQFF.